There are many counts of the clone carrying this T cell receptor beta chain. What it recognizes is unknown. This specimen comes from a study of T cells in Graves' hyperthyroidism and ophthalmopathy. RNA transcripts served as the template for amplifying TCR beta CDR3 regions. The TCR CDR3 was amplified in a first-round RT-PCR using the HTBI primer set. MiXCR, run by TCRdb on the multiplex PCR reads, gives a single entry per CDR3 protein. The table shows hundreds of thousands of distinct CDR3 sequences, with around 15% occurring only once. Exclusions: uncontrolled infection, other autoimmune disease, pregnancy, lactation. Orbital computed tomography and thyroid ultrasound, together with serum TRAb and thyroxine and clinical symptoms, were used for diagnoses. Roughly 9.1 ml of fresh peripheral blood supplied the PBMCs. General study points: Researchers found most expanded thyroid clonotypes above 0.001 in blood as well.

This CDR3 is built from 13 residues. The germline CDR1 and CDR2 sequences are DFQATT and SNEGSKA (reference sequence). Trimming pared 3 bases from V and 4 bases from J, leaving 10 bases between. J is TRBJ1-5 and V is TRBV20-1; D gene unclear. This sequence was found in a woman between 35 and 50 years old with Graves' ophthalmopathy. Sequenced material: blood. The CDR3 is CSARRDGNQPQHF. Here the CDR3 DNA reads TGCAGTGCTAGGCGCGACGGGAATCAGCCCCAGCATTTT.